The sequence of this TCR beta chain was determined in a study of shared clonotypes between healthy human individuals. This clone has a handful of counts. Execution of the assay was at deep level. Assay used: immunoSEQ multiplex PCR; TCRdb lists only in-frame clones, some missing. This sample has hundreds of thousands of clones, with around 74% found just once. With 5 bases clipped from V and 5 bases from J, the junction kept 6 bases outside the gene matches. The CDR3 consists of 14 residues. In germline, CDR1 is SEHNR, CDR2 FQNEAQ (reference sequence). Sequencing was performed on memory CD4+ T cells sorted from blood. Subset described: CD45RA-negative fraction. This chain uses TRBV7-9 with TRBJ1-1; 9 positions agree with TRBD1. This sequence was found in a woman younger than 45 in good health. The CDR3 reads CASSGDRGRTEAFF. In DNA, the CDR3 is TGTGCCAGCAGCGGTGACAGGGGGAGGACTGAAGCTTTCTTT. Supplemented by reference TRBV7-9 and TRBJ1-1, the full variable domain reads DTGVSQNPRHKITKRGQNVTFRCDPISEHNRLYWYRQTLGQGPEFLTYFQNEAQLEKSRLLSDRFSAERPKGSFSTLEIQRTEQGDSAMYLCASSGDRGRTEAFFGQGTRLTVV.